Each of the 19 T cell receptor beta chains below was sequenced from the same sample in a study of blood T cell repertoires in COVID-19. Some clones are missing from TCRdb's copy, which holds only in-frame ones; the method was immunoSEQ multiplex PCR. The table lists more than 300,000 clones, 75% to 90% of them singletons, with about 6.9% in the top ten. Sequencing used peripheral blood. These receptor sequences come from a woman in her forties or fifties with COVID-19, enrolled during active disease.

The genes are TRBV30 and TRBJ2-3, with D uncertain. V was trimmed by 2 bases and J by 4 bases, leaving 7 bases between them. The CDR3 is 12 amino acids. In germline, CDR1 is GTSNPN, CDR2 SVGIG (reference sequence). CDR3 residues: CAWSPSPDTQYF. The CDR3 nucleotides read TGTGCCTGGAGTCCTTCCCCAGATACGCAGTATTTT.

The rearrangement uses TRBV7-6 and TRBJ2-1, with 10 bases matching TRBD2. V shed 5 bases and J 5 bases; nucleotides not matched to a gene: 6. Germline V gives CDR1 SGHVS, CDR2 FNYEAQ. The CDR3 is made up of 15 amino acids. The CDR3 region has the DNA TGTGCCAGCAGCCGTAGGACTAGCGGAAACAATGAGCAGTTCTTC. It is translated as CASSRRTSGNNEQFF. Full variable domain (rest looked up from reference TRBV7-6 and TRBJ2-1): GAGVSQSPRYKVTKRGQDVALRCDPISGHVSLYWYRQALGQGPEFLTYFNYEAQQDKSGLPNDRFSAERPEGSISTLTIQRTEQRDSAMYRCASSRRTSGNNEQFFGPGTRLTVL.

V is TRBV19 and J is TRBJ2-7, with D possibly matching TRBD2 (6 bases). CDR1 is LNHDA and CDR2 is SQIVND in the germline V gene (reference sequence). The CDR3 has 15 amino acids. V was pared by 3 bases and J by 0 bases, with 12 bases between. CDR3 in DNA: TGTGCCAGTAGTATGCCGGGACTCAGCTCCTACGAGCAGTACTTC. Its protein product is CASSMPGLSSYEQYF.

This clone has a single count. This chain links TRBV30 with TRBJ2-3; D possibly corresponds to TRBD1 (5 bases). Trimming shortened V by 1 base and J by 2 bases, and 13 bases separated the two germline ends. There are 15 residues in the CDR3. CDR1 and CDR2 from the germline V gene are GTSNPN and SVGIG (reference sequence). The CDR3 coding sequence is TGTGCCTGGAGTGCCGACAGTACTCACACAGATACGCAGTATTTT. Translated: CAWSADSTHTDTQYF.

The chain recombines TRBV5-4 with TRBJ2-1; perhaps TRBD1 as D (5 bases). Germline V gene lookup returns CDR1 SGHNT and CDR2 YYREEE (reference sequence). CDR3 length: 14 residues. Trimming pared 0 bases from V and 8 bases from J, leaving 12 bases between. CDR3 nucleotide sequence: TGTGCCAGCAGCTTGGCCCAGGGAAGGGATGAGCAGTTCTTC. It translates to CASSLAQGRDEQFF.

The chain uses TRBV3-1 (or the pseudogene TRBV3-2) and TRBJ2-3; D may be TRBD1 or TRBD2 (5 bases each). The CDR3 consists of 15 residues. V lost 4 bases and J lost 1, with 12 bases in between. Germline V gives CDR1 LGHDT, CDR2 YNNKEL (reference sequence). CDR3 sequence reads: CASSLEGLGTDTQYF. Here the CDR3 DNA reads TGTGCCAGCAGCCTAGAGGGGCTGGGCACAGATACGCAGTATTTT.

The V call is TRBV5-6, the J call TRBJ2-5, with TRBD1 matching over 11 bases. This CDR3 has 18 amino acids. The germline CDR1 and CDR2 sequences are SGHDT and YYEEEE. V trimming: 0 bases; J trimming: 1 base; junction bases outside the gene matches: 8. The CDR3 reads CASSLAGQGVYVQETQYF. The CDR3 DNA is TGTGCCAGCAGCTTGGCGGGACAGGGGGTCTATGTCCAAGAGACCCAGTACTTC.

The chain has TRBV4-1 and TRBJ2-7; TRBD2 matches at 8 bases. The CDR3 consists of 15 residues. Germline CDR1 and CDR2: MGHRA and YSYEKL. The V and J ends lost 1 base and 2 bases, in that order; junction bases with no gene match: 4. CDR3 residues: CASSQGTSLPYEQYF. The CDR3 coding sequence is TGCGCCAGCAGCCAAGGGACTAGCCTACCCTACGAGCAGTACTTC.

A few counts support this clone. The chain combines TRBV5-4 with TRBJ2-7; D remains unclear. This CDR3 has 14 amino acids. The germline V gene encodes CDR1 SGHNT and CDR2 YYREEE (reference sequence). The germline V and J ends were trimmed by 0 bases and 3 bases, with 10 bases remaining between them. CDR3 amino acids: CASSLAPGNYEQYF. In DNA form, the CDR3 reads TGTGCCAGCAGCTTGGCCCCAGGTAACTACGAGCAGTACTTC.

This clone was found once. V is TRBV12-5 and J is TRBJ1-5, with D unresolved. V lost 6 bases, J lost 5 bases, and 8 bases lay in between. From germline, CDR1 is LGHNT and CDR2 FRNRAP. The CDR3 loop spans 12 amino acids. The CDR3 region has the DNA TGTGCTAGTGGCCCGAGGGATCAGCCCCAGCATTTT. Translated: CASGPRDQPQHF.

The chain couples TRBV30 to TRBJ1-2, with D maybe TRBD1 (6 bases). The ends were cut back, 4 bases at V and 0 bases at J, with 12 bases in the middle. The CDR3 is 14 residues long. Per germline, CDR1 GTSNPN and CDR2 SVGIG (reference sequence). CDR3 nucleotides: TGTGCCTGGATGGGACACCTAGCTAACTATGGCTACACCTTC. Translated: CAWMGHLANYGYTF.

This rearrangement joins TRBV18 to TRBJ1-1, with D possibly TRBD1 on 5 matching bases. Between the trimmed V and J ends, which lost 2 bases and 4 bases, there was a span of 8 bases. Germline CDR1 reads KGHSH; CDR2 reads LQKENI. The CDR3 is made up of 13 amino acids. The CDR3 loop reads CASSPSGGTEAFF. In nucleotides, the CDR3 is TGTGCCAGCTCACCATCCGGGGGCACTGAAGCTTTCTTT. The full variable domain, its missing parts supplied by reference TRBV18 and TRBJ1-1, is NAGVMQNPRHLVRRRGQEARLRCSPMKGHSHVYWYRQLPEEGLKFMVYLQKENIIDESGMPKERFSAEFPKEGPSILRIQQVVRGDSAAYFCASSPSGGTEAFFGQGTRLTVV.

In nucleotides, the CDR3 is TGTGCCAGCAGCAGGACAGGGCCGCGTGAGACCCAGTACTTC. Translating gives CASSRTGPRETQYF. The gene calls are TRBV7-7 and TRBJ2-5; 8 bases line up with TRBD1. CDR1 is SSHAT and CDR2 is FNYEAQ in the germline V gene (reference sequence). The ends lost 5 bases at V and 5 bases at J; junction bases unmatched: 7. The CDR3 extends over 14 amino acids.

The V and J genes are TRBV5-1 and TRBJ2-7, with 7 bases aligning to TRBD2. Trimming at V came to 4 bases and at J to 3 bases, leaving 4 bases not matched to a gene. The CDR3 runs 13 residues. Germline V CDR1 and CDR2: SGHRS, YFSETQ. For the CDR3, the DNA is TGCGCCAGCAGCCCTAGCGGATACTACGAGCAGTACTTC. This gives the protein CASSPSGYYEQYF.

This clone was recorded once. V gene TRBV19 combines with J gene TRBJ1-1, with TRBD1 matching 9 bases. Germline-derived CDR1 and CDR2 are LNHDA and SQIVND (reference sequence). This CDR3 has 14 amino acids. The ends lost 3 bases at V and 4 bases at J; junction bases unmatched: 3. CDR3 residues: CASSITGGGTEAFF. As DNA, the CDR3 is TGTGCCAGTAGTATTACAGGGGGCGGCACTGAAGCTTTCTTT.

The chain joins TRBV7-2 to TRBJ2-7, with D uncertain. CDR1 is SGHTA and CDR2 is FQGNSA in the germline V gene. Trimming took off 0 bases at V and 5 bases at J, with 17 bases between the two ends. CDR3 length equals 16 residues. The CDR3 sequence: CASSLASASKSNEQYF. Written as DNA, the CDR3 is TGTGCCAGCAGCTTAGCGTCGGCTAGTAAGTCCAACGAGCAGTACTTC.

The rearrangement uses TRBV2 and TRBJ2-1; 13 bases match TRBD2. The CDR3 runs 16 residues. In germline, CDR1 is SNHLY, CDR2 FYNNEI. Unmatched junction bases numbered 6, after V lost 0 bases and J lost 10 bases. Here the CDR3 DNA reads TGTGCCAGCAGTGAAGCGCTGGAACTAGCGGGAGGGGAGCAGTTCTTC. This codes for CASSEALELAGGEQFF.

CDR3 in amino acids: CASKAGENTEAFF. The CDR3 DNA follows: TGTGCCAGCAAGGCGGGGGAAAACACTGAAGCTTTCTTT. The rearrangement joins TRBV24-1 to TRBJ1-1; D is possibly TRBD1 (5 bases). Germline CDR1 KGHDR, CDR2 SFDVKD. There are 13 residues in the CDR3. Trimming took off 11 bases at V and 2 bases at J, with 14 bases between the two ends.

The DNA for the CDR3 is TGTGCCAGTAGTATCCCCTACGAAATAGCTTTCTTT. Protein: CASSIPYEIAFF. V usage is TRBV19 and J usage is TRBJ1-1; no firm D call. The V and J ends lost 3 bases and 10 bases respectively, with 12 bases between them. The V gene's germline CDR1 is LNHDA and CDR2 SQIVND (reference sequence). The CDR3 length is 12 residues.